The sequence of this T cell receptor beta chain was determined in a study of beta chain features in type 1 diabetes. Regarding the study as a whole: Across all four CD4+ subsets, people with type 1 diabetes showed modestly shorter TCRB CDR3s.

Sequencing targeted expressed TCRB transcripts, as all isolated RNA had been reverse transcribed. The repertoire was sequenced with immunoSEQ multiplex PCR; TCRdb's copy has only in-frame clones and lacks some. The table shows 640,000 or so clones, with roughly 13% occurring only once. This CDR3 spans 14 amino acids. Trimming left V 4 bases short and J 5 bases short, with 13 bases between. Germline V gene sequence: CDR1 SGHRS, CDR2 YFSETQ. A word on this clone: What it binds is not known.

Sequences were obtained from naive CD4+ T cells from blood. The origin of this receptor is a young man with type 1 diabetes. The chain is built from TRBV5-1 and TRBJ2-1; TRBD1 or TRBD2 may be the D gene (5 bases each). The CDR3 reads CASSPAGANNEQFF. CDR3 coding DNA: TGCGCCAGCAGCCCCGCCGGGGCCAACAATGAGCAGTTCTTC.